There are a few counts of the clone carrying this T cell receptor beta chain. The data stem from a study of cytomegalovirus exposure and HLA in healthy donors. Primers for the PCR totalled 60 Vbeta and 13 Jbeta. Produced via immunoSEQ multiplex PCR; TCRdb's table is partial and in-frame only. The table shows around 130,000 clones, with approximately 85% occurring only once. This clonotype was sampled from a boy between 10 and 17 years old in good health and CMV-seronegative. Specimen: PBMCs.

In nucleotides, the CDR3 is TGCGCCAGCAGCCAATCGGACCTGGGAGTCACCTACGAGCAGTACTTC. It specifies CASSQSDLGVTYEQYF. The V call is TRBV4-1, the J call TRBJ2-7; D is possibly TRBD2 (5 bases). The CDR3 runs 16 residues. V gave up 2 bases and J gave up 2 bases, with 16 bases separating them. Germline CDR1 MGHRA, CDR2 YSYEKL.